This TCR beta chain emerged from a study of tumor-infiltrating lymphocytes in primary liver carcinoma. Whole-study context: The five patients, who were men and women, ranged in age from 30 to 69 years.

Study conclusions and caveats: Paired tumor-adjacent and tumor-blood samples overlapped less than tumor region pairs did. Blood trailed tumors significantly in top-250-clone fraction (p = 0.039). Samples, which were bulk and unsorted, did not allow CD4+ and CD8+ repertoires to be compared.

Germline V gene data show CDR1 as MNHNY and CDR2 as SVGAGI (reference sequence). This CDR3 is 15 amino acids long. Synthesis of TCR beta cDNA was carried out from about 540 ng total RNA with a constant-region primer. Libraries of TCR beta came from three nested multiplex PCR rounds with slightly modified ARM-PCR. Two initial PCR rounds of about 10 cycles each paired TRBV1-TRBV30 forward primers with a C-beta reverse primer. TCRdb processed the multiplex PCR reads anew with MiXCR; each CDR3 protein has one entry. The sample includes 330,000 or so distinct CDR3 sequences, 65% seen only once; the top ten take 6.5%. RNA was extracted from whole blood without cell sorting, alongside germline DNA. With regard to this clonotype: The antigen is undetermined. A much more abundant neighbour one base away suggests this may be a read error.

Specimen: peripheral blood. The sequence derives from a man aged 35 to 55 with primary liver carcinoma and hepatitis B virus infection. This chain joins TRBV6-6 and TRBJ2-7; TRBD2 matches at 10 bases. The CDR3 is CTSRGAGGGIYEQYF. The CDR3 DNA sequence: TGTACCAGCAGGGGAGCGGGGGGGGGGATCTACGAGCAGTACTTC.